The 28 T cell receptor beta chains in this list originate from one sample, sequenced in a study of T cell changes during pregnancy in multiple sclerosis. TCRdb's copy holds only in-frame clones and misses some; the assay was immunoSEQ multiplex PCR. The table lists 65,000 to 95,000 clones, 70% to 90% of them singletons. The sequencing here drew on peripheral blood, taken before pregnancy. All receptors come from a female donor with multiple sclerosis, enrolled in a pregnancy study.

This chain connects TRBV6-5 to TRBJ1-1; 9 bases match TRBD1. CDR1 is MNHEY and CDR2 is SVGAGI in the germline V gene. The V segment lost 2 bases and the J segment 2 bases; nucleotides outside the gene matches: 6. CDR3 length: 16 amino acids. The CDR3 sequence is CASSYPGQGRNTEAFF. The CDR3 nucleotides are TGTGCCAGCAGTTACCCCGGACAGGGGAGAAACACTGAAGCTTTCTTT.

The genes are TRBV21-1 and TRBJ1-1; TRBD1 was called by the table and not checked on the DNA. TRBV21-1 is a known pseudogene. The CDR3 has 14 residues. CDR3 loop: CASRPTRGPAKAFF. Here the CDR3 DNA reads TGTGCCAGCAGGCCGACGAGGGGGCCGGCCAAAGCTTTCTTT.

The V gene is TRBV5-1, the J gene TRBJ1-1, with a possible D match to TRBD1 (6 bases). V dropped 2 bases and J dropped 6 bases, with 17 bases sitting between them. The CDR3 is made up of 15 amino acids. Germline lookup yields CDR1 SGHRS and CDR2 YFSETQ. The CDR3 loop reads CASSFRSRGLAEAFF. CDR3 bases: TGCGCCAGCAGCTTTCGGTCCAGGGGCTTAGCTGAAGCTTTCTTT.

This chain joins TRBV14 and TRBJ1-1; D unclear. The CDR3 extends over 12 amino acids. The V gene's germline CDR1 is SGHDN and CDR2 FVKESK. V was trimmed by 5 bases and J by 5 bases, leaving 9 bases between them. The CDR3: CASSLVLTEAFF. The CDR3 coding sequence is TGTGCCAGCAGCTTAGTTTTGACTGAAGCTTTCTTT.

The rearrangement links TRBV28 to TRBJ1-5, with D unclear. The CDR3 length is 18 residues. The V and J ends lost 4 bases and 1 base respectively, with 20 bases between them. Germline V gene lookup returns CDR1 MDHEN and CDR2 SYDVKM. CDR3 in amino acids: CASSSVFAEWSSNQPQHF. In DNA, the CDR3 is TGTGCCAGCAGTTCAGTGTTCGCGGAATGGAGCAGCAATCAGCCCCAGCATTTT. The whole variable domain, remainder taken from reference TRBV28 and TRBJ1-5, is DVKVTQSSRYLVKRTGEKVFLECVQDMDHENMFWYRQDPGLGLRLIYFSYDVKMKEKGDIPEGYSVSREKKERFSLILESASTNQTSMYLCASSSVFAEWSSNQPQHFGDGTRLSIL.

The chain uses TRBV28 and TRBJ2-3; 7 nucleotides match TRBD1. CDR3 size: 14 residues. Germline loops: CDR1 MDHEN, CDR2 SYDVKM. The ends lost 2 bases at V and 2 bases at J; junction bases unmatched: 1. Here the CDR3 DNA reads TGTGCCAGCAGTTTAGGACAGGACACAGATACGCAGTATTTT. Residues: CASSLGQDTDTQYF. Drawing the rest from reference TRBV28 and TRBJ2-3, the complete variable domain is DVKVTQSSRYLVKRTGEKVFLECVQDMDHENMFWYRQDPGLGLRLIYFSYDVKMKEKGDIPEGYSVSREKKERFSLILESASTNQTSMYLCASSLGQDTDTQYFGPGTRLTVL.

V usage is TRBV2 and J usage is TRBJ1-2; 11 nucleotides align to TRBD1. Germline values: CDR1 SNHLY, CDR2 FYNNEI. This CDR3 comprises 14 residues. The J segment lost 4 bases and the V segment lost 4 bases, leaving 2 bases of the junction unmatched. CDR3 loop: CASSGDRGSYGYTF. As DNA, the CDR3 is TGTGCCAGCAGTGGGGACAGGGGGTCCTATGGCTACACCTTC.

V and J are TRBV23-1 and TRBJ2-7, with 12 bases fitting TRBD1. TRBV23-1 is an ORF for which the function is uncertain. CDR3 size: 19 residues. V dropped 3 bases and J dropped 6; count of bases not matched to a gene: 18. In nucleotides, the CDR3 is TGCGCCAGCAGTCAGCTATGGCCCGGGACAGGGGGCTTGATTCGCGAGCAGTACTTC. Protein product: CASSQLWPGTGGLIREQYF.

The CDR3, as DNA: TGTGCCAGCAGCCTACTAGCGGGGGCGGGCAATGAGCAGTTCTTC. It is translated as CASSLLAGAGNEQFF. The chain carries TRBV6-1 and TRBJ2-1, with 11 bases identical to TRBD2. Looked up from germline, CDR1 is MNHNS and CDR2 is SASEGT. With V trimmed by 6 bases and J by 6 bases, 7 bases remained unmatched. The CDR3 consists of 15 residues.

The CDR3 loop reads CASSFGGLNTGELFF. The CDR3 DNA follows: TGCGCCAGCAGCTTTGGGGGACTAAACACCGGGGAGCTGTTTTTT. This chain connects TRBV5-1 to TRBJ2-2, with 7 bases lining up with TRBD2. Germline lookup yields CDR1 SGHRS and CDR2 YFSETQ. The J segment lost 2 bases and the V segment lost 2 bases, leaving 3 bases of the junction unmatched. This CDR3 spans 15 amino acids.

The chain is built from TRBV29-1 and TRBJ2-1, with D perhaps matching TRBD2 (5 bases). From germline, CDR1 is SQVTM and CDR2 ANQGSEA. CDR3 length: 16 residues. Deletions cut 5 bases from V and 0 bases from J, with 17 bases between. The CDR3 sequence is CSVLGRRSSSYNEQFF. CDR3 DNA sequence: TGCAGCGTTCTTGGACGGAGGAGTAGCTCCTACAATGAGCAGTTCTTC.

J is TRBJ1-6 and V is TRBV14, with 8 bases that match TRBD1. CDR3 length equals 18 residues. V lost 0 bases, J lost 7 bases, and 11 bases stayed unmatched. CDR1 and CDR2 (germline): SGHDN, FVKESK. For the CDR3, the DNA is TGTGCCAGCAGCCAAGATGAGGCAGGGGGCGTCAACAATTCACCCCTCCACTTT. This codes for CASSQDEAGGVNNSPLHF.

This rearrangement joins TRBV2 to TRBJ2-7, with 9 bases that match TRBD2. CDR3 length: 18 amino acids. J gave up 2 bases and V 4 bases, and 15 bases lay outside the gene matches. The germline V gene has CDR1 SNHLY and CDR2 FYNNEI. CDR3: CASSVRGFTAGGPYEQYF. The CDR3 nucleotides are TGTGCCAGCAGTGTTAGGGGGTTTACGGCGGGGGGGCCCTACGAGCAGTACTTC.

The genes are TRBV9 and TRBJ2-3; TRBD2 is a possible D gene (5 bases). Germline lookup yields CDR1 SGDLS and CDR2 YYNGEE. The V end was cut by 4 bases, the J end by 8 bases, with 11 bases between. The CDR3 spans 12 residues. DNA of the CDR3: TGTGCCAGCAGCCCCCCCCGGGGTACGCAGTATTTT. Translation: CASSPPRGTQYF. Together with reference TRBV9 and TRBJ2-3, the CDR3 gives the full variable domain: DSGVTQTPKHLITATGQRVTLRCSPRSGDLSVYWYQQSLDQGLQFLIQYYNGEERAKGNILERFSAQQFPDLHSELNLSSLELGDSALYFCASSPPRGTQYFGPGTRLTVL.

This rearrangement joins TRBV2 to TRBJ2-7; 8 bases match TRBD1. J was trimmed by 5 bases and V by 6 bases; bases with no gene match: 3. CDR3 length: 12 amino acids. Germline-derived CDR1 and CDR2 are SNHLY and FYNNEI. The CDR3 bases are TGTGCCAGCAGGGACAGGGCCCACGAGCAGTACTTC. Translating gives CASRDRAHEQYF.

The chain is built from TRBV13 and TRBJ2-2, with 8 positions matching TRBD1. The ends lost 6 bases at V and 0 bases at J; junction bases unmatched: 9. This CDR3 region has 17 residues. Germline V lookup: CDR1 PRHDT, CDR2 FYEKMQ (reference sequence). Here the CDR3 reads CASSSQGARANTGELFF. DNA for the CDR3: TGTGCCAGCAGTTCTCAGGGGGCGCGGGCGAACACCGGGGAGCTGTTTTTT.

The rearrangement links TRBV29-1 to TRBJ2-3, with 7 positions matching TRBD1. J was trimmed by 0 bases and V by 7 bases; bases with no gene match: 7. Germline V lookup: CDR1 SQVTM, CDR2 ANQGSEA. CDR3 length: 14 residues. The CDR3 loop reads CSGDTGASTDTQYF. The CDR3 nucleotides read TGCAGCGGCGATACAGGGGCCAGCACAGATACGCAGTATTTT.

V usage is TRBV11-1 and J usage is TRBJ2-1; maybe TRBD1 (6 bases). Per germline, CDR1 SGHAT and CDR2 FQDESV (reference sequence). V was cut by 5 bases and J by 0 bases, with 14 bases left in between. The CDR3 contains 16 residues. CDR3 amino acids: CASSQRDISSYNEQFF. In DNA form, the CDR3 reads TGTGCCAGCAGCCAGAGGGACATCAGCTCCTACAATGAGCAGTTCTTC.

The genes are TRBV7-6 and TRBJ2-5; D perhaps matches TRBD1 (6 bases). CDR3 size: 16 residues. The V end was cut by 5 bases, the J end by 2 bases, with 18 bases between. Germline V gives CDR1 SGHVS, CDR2 FNYEAQ. The CDR3 sequence: CASSPRSGTKQETQYF. CDR3 DNA: TGTGCCAGCAGCCCACGTTCCGGGACAAAACAAGAGACCCAGTACTTC.

J is TRBJ1-2 and V is TRBV28, with 9 bases lining up with TRBD1. The germline CDR1 and CDR2 sequences are MDHEN and SYDVKM. Trimming cost V 4 bases and J 2 bases; bases outside gene matches: 23. CDR3 length equals 21 residues. CDR3 amino acids: CASSSLPAWPGQGDRNYGYTF. Written as DNA, the CDR3 is TGTGCCAGCAGTTCGCTACCAGCCTGGCCGGGACAGGGAGACCGAAACTATGGCTACACCTTC.

This chain connects TRBV29-1 to TRBJ2-5; TRBD2 is a possible D gene (5 bases). The germline V and J ends were trimmed by 0 bases and 4 bases, with 12 bases remaining between them. Germline V gene data show CDR1 as SQVTM and CDR2 as ANQGSEA. The CDR3 has 14 residues. CDR3 residues: CSVEDPRGRETQYF. The DNA of the CDR3 is TGCAGCGTTGAAGATCCTCGGGGTCGAGAGACCCAGTACTTC.

This chain connects TRBV28 to TRBJ1-6; 8 bases are a match to TRBD1. This CDR3 is built from 18 residues. The germline CDR1 and CDR2 sequences are MDHEN and SYDVKM. With 5 bases clipped from V and 2 bases from J, the junction kept 11 bases outside the gene matches. The CDR3 reads CASSPFTGTGAYNSPLHF. The CDR3, as DNA: TGTGCCAGCAGTCCATTCACGGGGACAGGCGCCTATAATTCACCCCTCCACTTT.

J is TRBJ1-3 and V is TRBV19; 9 bases map to TRBD1. CDR3 length: 17 residues. Looked up from germline, CDR1 is LNHDA and CDR2 is SQIVND (reference sequence). With V trimmed by 10 bases and J by 3 bases, 16 bases remained unmatched. The CDR3 region has the DNA TGTGCCACCGAGGGGTACAGGGGGCGTACCGATGGAAACACCATATATTTT. Amino acid sequence: CATEGYRGRTDGNTIYF.

The J gene is TRBJ2-2, the V gene TRBV4-2; 11 bases match TRBD2. Germline assignment: CDR1 LGHNA and CDR2 YNFKEQ. J lost 0 bases, V lost 0 bases, and 3 bases had no gene match. This CDR3 is built from 18 residues. CDR3 DNA sequence: TGTGCCAGCAGCCAAGAGGTAGCGGGGGGGCCGAACACCGGGGAGCTGTTTTTT. Translation gives CASSQEVAGGPNTGELFF.

This sequence joins TRBV6-6 and TRBJ1-4, with TRBD1 identical over 7 bases. With 5 bases clipped from V and 7 bases from J, the junction kept 7 bases outside the gene matches. CDR1 is MNHNY, CDR2 SVGAGI, per germline (reference sequence). The CDR3 is 14 amino acids. The chain's CDR3 is CASSRQGFSEKLFF. The CDR3 DNA follows: TGTGCCAGCAGTCGACAGGGATTTTCTGAAAAACTGTTTTTT.

The chain links TRBV4-3 to TRBJ1-5, with D uncertain. With 1 base removed from V and 3 bases from J, the gap between germline ends came to 10 bases. This CDR3 contains 15 residues. CDR1 is LGHNA, CDR2 YSLEER, per germline. CDR3 loop: CASSQVWQDNQPQHF. The CDR3, as DNA: TGCGCCAGCAGCCAAGTTTGGCAGGACAATCAGCCCCAGCATTTT.

The CDR3 region has the DNA TGTGCCAGCAGTGGATCGAGCGAGGGGGGGTTTTGGGGGCAGTACTTC. It encodes CASSGSSEGGFWGQYF. V usage is TRBV28 and J usage is TRBJ2-7; D is perhaps TRBD2 (7 bases). This CDR3 is built from 16 residues. CDR1 MDHEN and CDR2 SYDVKM come from the germline V gene. With 5 bases removed from V and 9 bases from J, the gap between germline ends came to 26 bases.

The chain employs TRBV5-1 and TRBJ1-2; TRBD1 agrees at 8 bases. The V gene end was trimmed by 4 bases and the J gene end by 2 bases; junction bases not matched to a gene: 7. CDR1 and CDR2 from the germline V gene are SGHRS and YFSETQ. This CDR3 is 15 amino acids long. CDR3 residues: CASSPGDRGNYGYTF. The CDR3 DNA is TGCGCCAGCAGCCCTGGAGACAGGGGAAACTATGGCTACACCTTC.